This TCR beta chain comes out of a study of cytomegalovirus exposure and HLA in healthy donors (dated by TCRdb to the late 2010s). With regard to the full study: An earlier analysis of around 600 of the donors reported about 290 Gb of sequence data and 117 million unique TCR beta sequences from around 200 million T cells. To study patterns of TCR occurrence, a later analysis re-analyzed previously published TCR beta repertoires from several hundred donors and added high-resolution HLA genotyping. The T cell repertoires of roughly 660 subjects were profiled by immunosequencing and related to cytomegalovirus serostatus. An early release covering roughly 640 HLA-typed donors comprised 250 to 350 gigabases of sequencing data and tens of millions of unique TCR sequences. HLA typing included class I and class II loci at four-digit resolution. Of the approximately 400 genotyped donors, approximately 83% fell in the genetic ancestry cluster associated with self-reported Caucasian donors. The later analysis used no new phenotypic data to find candidate immune exposures, relying instead on TCR beta sequences and their occurrence across donors. Alongside the repertoire data, information on donor age, sex, ethnicity and CMV serostatus was compiled. The study combined high-throughput TCR immunosequencing, statistical association of individual TCRs with disease status, and machine learning to predict cytomegalovirus infection status. Roughly five DR-DQ haplotypes were treated as single units for association and clustering because of strong linkage in the cohort. The study was designed to test whether signatures of past pathogen exposure could be identified by cataloging public T cell receptors. Every discovery cohort repertoire had been produced on one sequencing platform. To decide whether each TCR beta V gene segment behaved as functional or pseudogenic, an earlier analysis of approximately 620 of the donors relied on high-throughput TCR beta sequencing. The number of donors typed differed by locus, with roughly 620-630 for A, B, C, DRB1 and DQB1, 522 for DQA1, 600 to 610 for DPA1, and some 440 for DPB1. On average, over 200,000 unique TCR beta nucleotide sequences were sequenced per donor among more than 350 genotyped donors of the cohort, with roughly 19% of those sequences being non-productive. In a later genetic analysis, genome-wide SNP genotypes for 398 of the 666 donors were used, and that subset was treated as a discovery cohort. Along with the roughly 670-subject first cohort, a separate validation cohort of over a hundred different subjects was used.

On this clone: The antigen this receptor binds is unknown. Per-base qualities were not stored, and no clone one base away is much larger.

The cohort comprised hundreds of healthy bone marrow donors. Cohort members were all nominally healthy when sampled, although unrecorded immune exposures were likely present. The donor was CMV seropositive and belonged to the group of 250 to 300 seropositive cohort members. A peripheral blood sample was provided by each donor, and peripheral blood mononuclear cells were used for TCR beta sequencing. Genomic DNA extraction from the blood cell samples was performed with the Qiagen DNeasy Blood Extraction Kit. The CDR3 covers 14 residues, taking in both the cysteine and the phenylalanine. This entry keeps only the CDR3 DNA: 42 bases, framed from base 1. CDR1 and CDR2, per the germline V gene, are MDHEN and SYDVKM. Trimming at the junction amounts to 7 bases on V and 2 bases on J, and the germline ends lie 15 bases apart. Library preparation employed the immunoSEQ multiplex PCR assay. For the multiplex PCR, a mixture combining 60 forward primers for TCR Vbeta segments and 13 reverse primers for TCR Jbeta segments was used. A multiplex PCR assay on genomic DNA amplified the CDR3 region of rearranged TCR beta genes. Amplified TCR beta libraries were sequenced as 87-base-pair reads on the Illumina HiSeq System. In the paper's pipeline: A later analysis counted some 80 million unique TCR beta chains across the 550 to 800 repertoires, and roughly 9.9 million of these chains were shared by at least two donors. To remove PCR and sequencing errors, raw reads were error-corrected and collapsed into unique sequences using a nearest-neighbor algorithm that merged closely related sequences. Alignment of CDR3 sequences to IMGT reference sequences was used to assign V, D and J gene segments. Each retained sequence needed at least a six-nucleotide match to both a V gene segment and a J gene segment. A rearrangement was called productive if the CDR3 had no stop codons and remained in frame with V and J, and every other rearrangement was called non-productive. Following IMGT convention, CDR3 was defined as the stretch from the second conserved V-encoded cysteine to the conserved J-encoded phenylalanine. The earlier analysis of a few hundred of the donors excluded sequences that lacked an unambiguous match to a single V gene segment. An earlier analysis of several hundred of the donors called V segments functional above 56.7% productive rearrangements and segregating when the between-donor standard deviation exceeded 5%. To diagnose cytomegalovirus status from the catalog of TCR beta chain sequences, a statistical classification framework was built. In a later analysis, TCR nucleotide sequences were compared against IMGT/GENE-DB human TR gene sequences so that V and J genes could be assigned. Using the TCRdist pipeline, a later analysis assigned CDR3 sequences along with most-parsimonious VDJ recombination scenarios. In a later analysis, every TCR beta chain was defined by the combination of its CDR3 amino acid sequence and its V-gene family, and reads without a unique V-gene family were dropped. To address suspected cross-contamination and a sequencing artifact, a later analysis removed around 600 highly shared, low-generation-probability nucleotide sequences. In a later analysis, a clonal expansion index for each public chain was calculated from normalized within-repertoire ranks of inferred template counts. Generation probabilities in a later analysis came from a VDJ recombination model fitted to out-of-frame rearrangements, and those results were checked against IGoR. Hypergeometric tests were used in a later analysis to score TCR-TCR, TCR-HLA and TCR-CMV co-occurrence, with a repertoire-size bias correction applied to the TCR pairs. To estimate false discovery rates, a later analysis permuted the HLA or CMV assignments 20 times. In a later analysis, co-occurring TCRs were grouped using DBSCAN, and TCRdist sequence similarity was added for clustering within HLA-allele-positive subsets. Repertoires with fewer than 30,000 or more than 120,000 public chains were left out of co-occurrence clustering, as were about five repertoires with anomalous nucleotide sharing. As stored in TCRdb, this immuneACCESS dataset retains in-frame rearrangements with V and J assigned. A fraction of the clones does not appear; measured against another copy, unresolved V genes explain less than half of the discrepancy, and the remainder lacks a known reason. V and J calls and clone size are copied from that table; D and trimming were computed from the DNA. Here the sample has about 120,000 clones; approximately 74% occur a single time. About 9.9% of the sample is held by the ten biggest clonotypes.

Findings and caveats that apply to the study as a whole: Some IMGT-functional V segments, including TRBV6-2 and TRBV6-3, could not be distinguished by the 87-base-pair reads and were therefore excluded. A group of highly shared sequence variants was considered likely to be a technical artifact of the sequencing pipeline. A further reported finding was that TCR beta sequences accurately predicted the HLA-A and HLA-B alleles for most subjects in the first cohort. Several of the top co-occurrence clusters appeared to be linked to parvovirus B19, influenza, CMV and Epstein-Barr virus, according to a later analysis. Correlated functional status among segregating V segments might reflect linkage disequilibrium, but an unknown experimental factor could not be ruled out. A later analysis found that TCR association rates varied across HLA loci, with DRB1 alleles showing the most associated TCRs and HLA-C alleles the fewest. Because counts were too low, approximately 18 rarely observed V segments, including chromosome 9 orphons, were excluded from the earlier analysis of some 590 of the donors. In vitro tests confirmed that three of the cytomegalovirus-associated TCR beta chains recognize cytomegalovirus antigens. V-gene and J-gene trimming of TCR beta chains was associated with a missense DCLRE1C variant in a later genetic analysis, and the association was replicated in an independent cohort. The authors suggested that the approach could potentially be generalized to other disease states and immunological phenotypes. Most TCR sequences were seen in very few donors, while some public TCRs were found in many individuals. Specific HLA alleles were associated with over 15,000 TCR beta sequences at a false discovery rate of 0.05 in a later analysis. Compared with equally common non-associated chains, HLA-associated TCR beta chains in a later analysis were more clonally expanded and had lower generation probabilities. The cohort was sequenced for TCR beta chains only, and without alpha or paired-chain data the features that could be detected were limited. Assigning TCR associations to individual alleles was difficult when HLA alleles, especially DR and DQ, strongly co-occurred. CMV serostatus was the only immune exposure information available for the cohort. Because HLA typing was missing for some donors at each locus, association tests included only the typed subset. The study gave a list of some 150 TCR beta chains associated with cytomegalovirus. According to a later analysis, most CMV-associated TCR beta chains appeared to be HLA-restricted, and the HLA associations seemed to be driven largely by CMV exposure. Roughly uniform sequencing depth across donors was assumed in presence/absence analyses, although this assumption may not hold. In both the original and validation cohorts, the classifier was reported to diagnose cytomegalovirus status with high specificity and sensitivity. A later genetic analysis reported fewer N-insertions in productive TCRs among donors in an Asian-associated ancestry cluster than the roughly 700-donor mean. In an earlier analysis of roughly 500 of the donors, most TCR beta V segments appeared in productive rearrangements about 87% or about 30% of the time, broadly matching IMGT annotations.

The clonotype originates from a woman aged 50 to 60 in good health and CMV-seropositive. The sample comprised PBMCs. The chain links TRBV28 with TRBJ2-7; the D segment could be TRBD1, given 7 matching bases. The CDR3 in this case is CASTNRGGTYEQYF. The sequenced DNA is TGTGCCAGCACCAACAGGGGAGGCACCTACGAGCAGTACTTC.